Given below is one T cell receptor (beta chain) in context. These data belong to a study of blood T cell repertoires in COVID-19. Study context: Acute-phase and convalescent COVID-19 samples originated in the United States, Italy and Spain. PBMCs, B-cell-depleted T cells, or T cells provided the cDNA or gDNA that made up the material.

Germline V CDR1 and CDR2: MNHEY, SVGAGI. This CDR3 contains 13 residues. V shed 6 bases, J shed 2 bases, and the junction held 3 bases outside the gene matches. Authors' methods: Amplifying reference gene primers gave estimates of nucleated cell counts. Data came from immunoSEQ multiplex PCR; TCRdb stores just in-frame clones and leaves some out. The V and J calls and the clone size are those of that table, but D and trimming were determined from the DNA. The table lists approximately 250,000 clones, approximately 86% of them singletons, with around 6.4% in the top ten. V usage is TRBV6-5 and J usage is TRBJ1-2; 7 positions agree with TRBD1. Sequencing was done on a sample of peripheral blood. The clonotype comes from a woman aged 60-70 years with active or convalescent COVID-19. CDR3 protein: CASRGGQNYGYTF. CDR3 in DNA: TGTGCCAGCAGGGGGGGACAGAACTATGGCTACACCTTC.